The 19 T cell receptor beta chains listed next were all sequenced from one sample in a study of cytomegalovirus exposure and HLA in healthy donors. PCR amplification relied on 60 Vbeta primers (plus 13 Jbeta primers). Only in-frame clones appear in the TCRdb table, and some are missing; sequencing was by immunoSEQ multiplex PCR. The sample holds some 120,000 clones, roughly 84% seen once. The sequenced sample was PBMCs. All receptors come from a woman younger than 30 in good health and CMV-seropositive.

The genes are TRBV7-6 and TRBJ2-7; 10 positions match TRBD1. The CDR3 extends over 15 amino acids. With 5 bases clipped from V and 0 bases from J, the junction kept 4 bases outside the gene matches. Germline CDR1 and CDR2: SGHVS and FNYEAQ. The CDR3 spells CASSADRGASYEQYF. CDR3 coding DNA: TGTGCCAGCAGCGCGGACAGGGGGGCCTCCTACGAGCAGTACTTC.

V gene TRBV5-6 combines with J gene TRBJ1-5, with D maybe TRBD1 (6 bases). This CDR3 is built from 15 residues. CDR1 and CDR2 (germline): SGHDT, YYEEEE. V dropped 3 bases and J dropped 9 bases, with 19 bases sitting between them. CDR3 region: CASSSRDTGHRPQHF. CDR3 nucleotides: TGTGCCAGCAGCTCCCGGGACACCGGTCATCGGCCCCAGCATTTT. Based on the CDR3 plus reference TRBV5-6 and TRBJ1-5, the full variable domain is DAGVTQSPTHLIKTRGQQVTLRCSPKSGHDTVSWYQQALGQGPQFIFQYYEEEERQRGNFPDRFSGHQFPNYSSELNVNALLLGDSALYLCASSSRDTGHRPQHFGDGTRLSIL.

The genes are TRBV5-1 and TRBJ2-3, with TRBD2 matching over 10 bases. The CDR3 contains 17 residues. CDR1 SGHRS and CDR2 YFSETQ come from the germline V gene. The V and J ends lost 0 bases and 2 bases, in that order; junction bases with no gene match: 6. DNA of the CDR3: TGCGCCAGCAGCTTGGCTGGTAGCGGGGGGCCCACAGATACGCAGTATTTT. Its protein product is CASSLAGSGGPTDTQYF.

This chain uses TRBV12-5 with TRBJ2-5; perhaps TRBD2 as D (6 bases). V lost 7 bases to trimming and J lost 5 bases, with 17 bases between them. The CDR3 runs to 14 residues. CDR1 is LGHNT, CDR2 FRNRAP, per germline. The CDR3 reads CASATGWGVETQYF. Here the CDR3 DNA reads TGTGCTAGTGCCACCGGGTGGGGGGTGGAGACCCAGTACTTC.

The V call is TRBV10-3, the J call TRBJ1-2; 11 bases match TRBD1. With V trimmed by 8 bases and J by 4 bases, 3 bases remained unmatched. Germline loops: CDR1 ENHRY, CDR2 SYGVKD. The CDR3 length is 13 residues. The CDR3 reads CAIGTGGFYGYTF. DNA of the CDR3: TGTGCCATCGGGACAGGGGGGTTCTATGGCTACACCTTC.

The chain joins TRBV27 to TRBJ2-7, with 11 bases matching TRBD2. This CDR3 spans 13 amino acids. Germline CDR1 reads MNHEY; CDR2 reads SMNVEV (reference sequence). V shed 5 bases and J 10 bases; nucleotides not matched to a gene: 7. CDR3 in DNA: TGTGCCAGCAGTCAGCAGGGACTAGCGGACCAGTACTTC. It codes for CASSQQGLADQYF.

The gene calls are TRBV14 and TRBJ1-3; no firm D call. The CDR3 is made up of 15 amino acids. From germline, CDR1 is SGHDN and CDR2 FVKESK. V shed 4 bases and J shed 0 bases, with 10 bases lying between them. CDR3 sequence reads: CASSPFGVSGNTIYF. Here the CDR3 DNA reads TGTGCCAGCAGCCCATTCGGGGTCTCTGGAAACACCATATATTTT.

The DNA of the CDR3 is TGTGCCAGCAGCTTAGCCACGGGGGGGGATGGCTACACCTTC. Translated: CASSLATGGDGYTF. The V gene is TRBV7-2, the J gene TRBJ1-2; possible D gene TRBD1, 5 bases. V lost 0 bases to trimming and J lost 6 bases, with 11 bases between them. Germline V gene sequence: CDR1 SGHTA, CDR2 FQGNSA. The CDR3 is 14 residues long.

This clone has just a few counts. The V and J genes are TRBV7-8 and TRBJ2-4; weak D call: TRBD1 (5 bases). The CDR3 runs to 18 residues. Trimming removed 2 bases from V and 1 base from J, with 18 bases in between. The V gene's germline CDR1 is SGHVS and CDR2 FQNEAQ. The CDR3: CASSLRDSLSLAKNIQYF. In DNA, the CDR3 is TGTGCCAGCAGCTTACGAGACAGCCTTAGCTTGGCCAAAAACATTCAGTACTTC.

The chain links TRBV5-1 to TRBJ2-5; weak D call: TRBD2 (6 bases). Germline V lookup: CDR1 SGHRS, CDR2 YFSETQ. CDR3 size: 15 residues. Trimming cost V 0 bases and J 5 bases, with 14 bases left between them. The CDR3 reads CASSLDWGAGETQYF. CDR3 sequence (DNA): TGCGCCAGCAGCTTGGATTGGGGAGCGGGCGAGACCCAGTACTTC.

CDR3 sequence reads: CASTPDGGSSYEQYF. Written as DNA, the CDR3 is TGCGCCAGCACGCCGGACGGGGGGAGCTCCTACGAGCAGTACTTC. The rearrangement links TRBV5-1 to TRBJ2-7, with 7 bases fitting TRBD2. V was clipped by 6 bases and J by 0 bases; unmatched bases: 9. Germline CDR1 is SGHRS and CDR2 is YFSETQ. CDR3 length equals 15 residues.

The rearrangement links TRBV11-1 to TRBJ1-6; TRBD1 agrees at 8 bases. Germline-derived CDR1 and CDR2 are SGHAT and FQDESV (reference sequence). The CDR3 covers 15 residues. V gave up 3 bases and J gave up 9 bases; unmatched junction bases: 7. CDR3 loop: CASSLATGAGSPLHF. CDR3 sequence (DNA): TGTGCCAGCAGCTTGGCGACAGGGGCAGGTTCACCCCTCCACTTT.

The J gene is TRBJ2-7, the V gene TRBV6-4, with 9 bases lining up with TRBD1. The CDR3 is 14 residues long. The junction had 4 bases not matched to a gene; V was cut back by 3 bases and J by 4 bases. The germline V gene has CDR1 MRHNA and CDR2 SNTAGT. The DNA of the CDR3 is TGTGCCAGCAGTGAAACAGGGGGCACTTACGAGCAGTACTTC. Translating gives CASSETGGTYEQYF.

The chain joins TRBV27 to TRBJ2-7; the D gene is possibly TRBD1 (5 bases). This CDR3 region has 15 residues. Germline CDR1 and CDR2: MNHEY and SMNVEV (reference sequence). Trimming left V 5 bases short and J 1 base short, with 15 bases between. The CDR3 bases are TGTGCCAGCAGTCCAAATCAGGGATTTTCCTACGAGCAGTACTTC. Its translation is CASSPNQGFSYEQYF.

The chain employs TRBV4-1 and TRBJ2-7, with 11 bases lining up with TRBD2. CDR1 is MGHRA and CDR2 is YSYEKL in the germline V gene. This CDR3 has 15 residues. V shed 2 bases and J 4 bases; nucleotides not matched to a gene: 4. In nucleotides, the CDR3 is TGCGCCAGCAGCCAATCAACTAGCGGGGGTTACGAGCAGTACTTC. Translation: CASSQSTSGGYEQYF.

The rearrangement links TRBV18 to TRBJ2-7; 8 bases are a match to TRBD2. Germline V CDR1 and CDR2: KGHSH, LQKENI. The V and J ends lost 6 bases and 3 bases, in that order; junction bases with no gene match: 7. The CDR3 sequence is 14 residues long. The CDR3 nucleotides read TGTGCCAGCTCTGCCGCGGGGGGCGACTACGAGCAGTACTTC. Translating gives CASSAAGGDYEQYF.

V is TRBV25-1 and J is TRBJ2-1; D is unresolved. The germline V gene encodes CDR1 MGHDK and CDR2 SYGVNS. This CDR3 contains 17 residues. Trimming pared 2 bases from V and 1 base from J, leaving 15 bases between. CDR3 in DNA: TGTGCCAGCAGTGAACTTGGCTCAATGAAGTCCTACAATGAGCAGTTCTTC. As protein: CASSELGSMKSYNEQFF.

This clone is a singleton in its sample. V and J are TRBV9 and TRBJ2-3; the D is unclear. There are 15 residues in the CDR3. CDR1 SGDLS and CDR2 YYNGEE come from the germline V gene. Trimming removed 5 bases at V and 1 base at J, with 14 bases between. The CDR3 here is CASRPGAVGTDTQYF. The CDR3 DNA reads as TGTGCCAGCAGGCCCGGAGCTGTCGGCACAGATACGCAGTATTTT.

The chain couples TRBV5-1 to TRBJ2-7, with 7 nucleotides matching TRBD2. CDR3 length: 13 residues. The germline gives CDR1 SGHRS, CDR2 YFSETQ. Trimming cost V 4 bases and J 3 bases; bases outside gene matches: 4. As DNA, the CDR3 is TGCGCCAGCAGCCCGGGGGGTATCTACGAGCAGTACTTC. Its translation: CASSPGGIYEQYF.